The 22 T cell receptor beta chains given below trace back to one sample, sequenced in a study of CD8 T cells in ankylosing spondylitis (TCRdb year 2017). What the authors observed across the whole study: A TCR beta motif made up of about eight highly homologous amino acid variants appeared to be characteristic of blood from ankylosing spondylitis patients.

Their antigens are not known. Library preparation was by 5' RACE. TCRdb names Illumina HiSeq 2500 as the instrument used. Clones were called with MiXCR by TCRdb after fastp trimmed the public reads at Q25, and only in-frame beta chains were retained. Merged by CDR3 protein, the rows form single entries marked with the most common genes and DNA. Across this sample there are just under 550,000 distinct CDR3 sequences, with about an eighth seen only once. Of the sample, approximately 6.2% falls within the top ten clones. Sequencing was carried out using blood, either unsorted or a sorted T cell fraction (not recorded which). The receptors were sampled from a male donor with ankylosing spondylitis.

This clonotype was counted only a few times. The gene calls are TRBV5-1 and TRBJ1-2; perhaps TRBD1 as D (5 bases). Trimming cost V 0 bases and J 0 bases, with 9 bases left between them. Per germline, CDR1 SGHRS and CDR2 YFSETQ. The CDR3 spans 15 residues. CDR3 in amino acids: CASSLAGPTNYGYTF. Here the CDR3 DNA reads TGCGCCAGCAGCTTGGCGGGGCCAACTAACTATGGCTACACCTTC.

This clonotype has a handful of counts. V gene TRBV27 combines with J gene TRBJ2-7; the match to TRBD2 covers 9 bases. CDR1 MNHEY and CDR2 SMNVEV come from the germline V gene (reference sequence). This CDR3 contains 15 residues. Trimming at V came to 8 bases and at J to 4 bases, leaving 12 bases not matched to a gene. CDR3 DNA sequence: TGTGCCAGCTCCCCCGGAGGTAGCGGGAGTTACGAGCAGTACGTC. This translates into CASSPGGSGSYEQYV.

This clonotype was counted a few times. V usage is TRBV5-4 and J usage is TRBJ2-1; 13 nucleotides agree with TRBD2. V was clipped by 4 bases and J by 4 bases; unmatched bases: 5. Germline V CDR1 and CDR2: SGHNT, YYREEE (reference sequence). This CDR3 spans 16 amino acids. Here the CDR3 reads CASSQRTSGGYNEQFF. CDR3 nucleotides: TGTGCCAGCAGCCAACGGACTAGCGGGGGTTACAATGAGCAGTTCTTC.

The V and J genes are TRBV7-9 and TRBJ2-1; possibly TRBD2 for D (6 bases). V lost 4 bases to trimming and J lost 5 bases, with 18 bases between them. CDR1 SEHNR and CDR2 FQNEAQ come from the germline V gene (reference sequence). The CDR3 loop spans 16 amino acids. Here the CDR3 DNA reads TGTGCCAGCAGCTCACTGCTGGTAGCGGCCGACAATGAGCAGTTCTTC. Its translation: CASSSLLVAADNEQFF.

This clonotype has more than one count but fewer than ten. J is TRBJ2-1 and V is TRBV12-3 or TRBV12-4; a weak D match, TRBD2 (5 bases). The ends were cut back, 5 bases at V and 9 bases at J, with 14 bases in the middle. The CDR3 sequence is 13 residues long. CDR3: CASSPGPSGEQFF. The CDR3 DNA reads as TGTGCCAGCAGTCCAGGCCCGAGCGGTGAGCAGTTCTTC.

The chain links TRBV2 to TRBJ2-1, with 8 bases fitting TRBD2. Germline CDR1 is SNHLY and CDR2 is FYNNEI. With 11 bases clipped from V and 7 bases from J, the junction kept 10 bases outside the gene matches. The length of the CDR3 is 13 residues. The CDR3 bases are TGTGCCGTCAGGATCGGGAGGGAGAATGAGCAGTTCTTC. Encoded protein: CAVRIGRENEQFF.

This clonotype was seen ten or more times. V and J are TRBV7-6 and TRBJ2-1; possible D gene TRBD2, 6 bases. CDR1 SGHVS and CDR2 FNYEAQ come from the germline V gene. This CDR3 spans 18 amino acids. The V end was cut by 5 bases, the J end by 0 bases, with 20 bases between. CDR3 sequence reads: CASSLGYSFGSSYNEQFF. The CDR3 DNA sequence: TGTGCCAGCAGCCTCGGTTATAGTTTCGGGAGCTCCTACAATGAGCAGTTCTTC.

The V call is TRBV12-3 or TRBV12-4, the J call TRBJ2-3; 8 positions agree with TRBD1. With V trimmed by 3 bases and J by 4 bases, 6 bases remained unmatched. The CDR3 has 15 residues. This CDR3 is CASSFQGAGADTQYF. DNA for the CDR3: TGTGCCAGCAGTTTCCAGGGGGCCGGAGCAGATACGCAGTATTTT.

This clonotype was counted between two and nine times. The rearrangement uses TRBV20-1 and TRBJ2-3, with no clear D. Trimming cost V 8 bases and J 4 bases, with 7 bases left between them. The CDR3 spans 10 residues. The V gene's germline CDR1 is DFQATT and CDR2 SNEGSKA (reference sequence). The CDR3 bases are TGCAGTCTTGGGGCAGATACGCAGTATTTT. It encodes CSLGADTQYF.

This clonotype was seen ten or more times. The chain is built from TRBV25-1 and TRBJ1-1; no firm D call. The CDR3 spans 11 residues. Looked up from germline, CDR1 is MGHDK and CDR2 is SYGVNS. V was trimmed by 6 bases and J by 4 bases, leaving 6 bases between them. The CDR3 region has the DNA TGTGCCAGCAGGACGGGCACTGAAGCTTTCTTT. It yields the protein CASRTGTEAFF.

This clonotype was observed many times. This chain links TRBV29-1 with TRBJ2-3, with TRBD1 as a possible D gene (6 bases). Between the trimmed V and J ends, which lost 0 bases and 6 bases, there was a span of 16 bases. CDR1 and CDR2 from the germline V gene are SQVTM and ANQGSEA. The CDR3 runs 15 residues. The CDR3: CSVEDRSQGPDTQYF. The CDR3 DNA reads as TGCAGCGTTGAAGACAGATCACAGGGACCGGATACGCAGTATTTT.

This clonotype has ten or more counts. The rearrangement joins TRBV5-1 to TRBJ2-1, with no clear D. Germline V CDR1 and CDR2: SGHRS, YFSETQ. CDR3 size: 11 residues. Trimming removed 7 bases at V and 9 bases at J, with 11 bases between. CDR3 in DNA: TGCGCCAGCTCCCCCGGTGTTGAGCAGTTCTTC. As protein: CASSPGVEQFF.

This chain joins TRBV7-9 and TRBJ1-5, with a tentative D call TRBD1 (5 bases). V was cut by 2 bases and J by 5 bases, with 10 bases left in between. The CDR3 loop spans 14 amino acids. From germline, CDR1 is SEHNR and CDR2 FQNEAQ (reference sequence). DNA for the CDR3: TGTGCCAGCAGCTTACAAGGGGCGGATCAGCCCCAGCATTTT. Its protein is CASSLQGADQPQHF.

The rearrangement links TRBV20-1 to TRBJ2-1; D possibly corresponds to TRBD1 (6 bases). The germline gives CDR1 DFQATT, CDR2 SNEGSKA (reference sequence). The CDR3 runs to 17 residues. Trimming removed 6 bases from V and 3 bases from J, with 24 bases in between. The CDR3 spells CSANLQGSGSIYNEQFF. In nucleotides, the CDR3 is TGCAGTGCCAACCTCCAGGGGTCGGGATCGATCTACAATGAGCAGTTCTTC.

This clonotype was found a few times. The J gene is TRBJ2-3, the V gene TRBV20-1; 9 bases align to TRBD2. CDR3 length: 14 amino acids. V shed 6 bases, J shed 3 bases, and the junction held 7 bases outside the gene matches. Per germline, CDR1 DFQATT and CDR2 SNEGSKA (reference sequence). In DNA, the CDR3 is TGCAGTGCAACCCTAGCGGGGACGACAGATACGCAGTATTTT. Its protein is CSATLAGTTDTQYF.

The CDR3 spells CASSLEGSLREQYF. CDR3 nucleotide sequence: TGCGCCAGCAGCTTGGAGGGATCCCTACGGGAGCAGTACTTC. This rearrangement joins TRBV5-1 to TRBJ2-7; D unresolved. Germline CDR1 SGHRS, CDR2 YFSETQ. V lost 0 bases and J lost 7, with 14 bases in between. The CDR3 extends over 14 amino acids.

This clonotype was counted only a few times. The CDR3 reads CSARQIAGDYNEQFF. The CDR3 nucleotides read TGCAGTGCTAGACAGATAGCGGGAGACTACAATGAGCAGTTCTTC. This chain links TRBV20-1 with TRBJ2-1; 9 nucleotides agree with TRBD2. The CDR3 is made up of 15 amino acids. With 2 bases clipped from V and 3 bases from J, the junction kept 5 bases outside the gene matches. Germline V gives CDR1 DFQATT, CDR2 SNEGSKA (reference sequence).

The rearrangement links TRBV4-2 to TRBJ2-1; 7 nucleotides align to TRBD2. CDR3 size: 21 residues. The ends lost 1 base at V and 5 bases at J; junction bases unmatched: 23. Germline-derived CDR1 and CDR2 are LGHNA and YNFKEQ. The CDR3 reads CASSQVIPASGWQSAHNEQFF. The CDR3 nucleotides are TGTGCCAGCAGCCAAGTAATTCCGGCTAGCGGTTGGCAAAGCGCACACAATGAGCAGTTCTTC.

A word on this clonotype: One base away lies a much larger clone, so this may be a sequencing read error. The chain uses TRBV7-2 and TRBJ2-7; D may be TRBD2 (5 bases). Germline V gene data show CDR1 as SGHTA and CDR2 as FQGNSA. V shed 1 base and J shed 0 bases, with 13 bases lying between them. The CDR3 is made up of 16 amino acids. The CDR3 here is CASSLGSSVPSYEQYF. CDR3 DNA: TGTGCCAGCAGCTTAGGCAGTAGCGTACCCTCCTACGAGCAGTACTTC. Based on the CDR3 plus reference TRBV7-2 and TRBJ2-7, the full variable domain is GAGVSQSPSNKVTEKGKDVELRCDPISGHTALYWYRQSLGQGLEFLIYFQGNSAPDKSGLPSDRFSAERTGGSVSTLTIQRTQQEDSAVYLCASSLGSSVPSYEQYFGPGTRLTVT.

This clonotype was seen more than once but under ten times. CDR3 DNA: TGCGCCAGCAGCTTCGGGCAGGGTAGCGGATACAATGAGCAGTTCTTC. This translates into CASSFGQGSGYNEQFF. This sequence joins TRBV5-1 and TRBJ2-1, with D tentatively TRBD2 (6 bases). This CDR3 has 16 amino acids. Germline values: CDR1 SGHRS, CDR2 YFSETQ. Deletions cut 2 bases from V and 4 bases from J, with 16 bases between.

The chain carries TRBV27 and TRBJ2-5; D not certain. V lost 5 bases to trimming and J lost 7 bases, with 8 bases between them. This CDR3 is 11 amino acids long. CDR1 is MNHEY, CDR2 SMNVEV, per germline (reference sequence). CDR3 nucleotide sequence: TGTGCCAGCAGTACTCGAGGGACCCAGTACTTC. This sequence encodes CASSTRGTQYF.

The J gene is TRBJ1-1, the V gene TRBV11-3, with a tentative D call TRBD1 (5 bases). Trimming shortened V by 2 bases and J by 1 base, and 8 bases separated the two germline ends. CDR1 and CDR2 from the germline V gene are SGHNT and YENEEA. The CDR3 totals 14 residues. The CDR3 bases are TGTGCCAGCAGCTTATCGGGGACGAACACTGAAGCTTTCTTT. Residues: CASSLSGTNTEAFF.